The subject of this entry is one T cell receptor beta chain. This clonotype appeared many times. Its recognized antigen is unknown. Per-base qualities were not stored, and no clone one base away is much larger. This specimen's time point label, per the study, means: sample taken at primary tumor resection. Whole RNA extracted from tumor and nontumor lung tissue, or from cryopreserved PBMC samples, was used for TCR sequencing without cell sorting. Samples were obtained from about 69 patients with early-stage, untreated non-small cell lung cancer from the lung TRACERx cohort. Only patients for whom sufficient RNA was available from at least two tumor regions were selected for TCR sequencing. The library was built by means of 5' RACE. TCRdb lists the instrument as NextSeq 500. The TCR library protocol attached a unique molecular identifier to each TCR cDNA molecule to allow correction of PCR and sequencing errors. The source study handled its data this way. TCR identification, UMI-based error correction and CDR3 extraction were all carried out with Decombinator tools. TCRs above a frequency of 2 per 1,000, corresponding to the top 1% of the tumor frequency distribution, were defined as expanded. Each repertoire was subsampled 100 times to 5,000 TCRs, after which Renyi diversity was computed with the R vegan package. CDR3 similarity networks were built from amino acid triplet string-kernel similarity, with CDR3s being connected when pairwise similarity was above 0.82. The public reads were reanalyzed by TCRdb: fastp trimming at Q25, MiXCR alignment, in-frame beta chains only. Each CDR3 protein appears once, grouped with its most common genes and DNA. Clone size and V and J calls follow TCRdb, not the original study. The sample has some 100,000 distinct CDR3 sequences on record, approximately 8.6% of them singletons. 6.9% of the sample lies in the top ten.

The entry originates in a study of spatial heterogeneity in lung cancer (dated by TCRdb to about 2019). For the wider study: More beta-chain than alpha-chain transcripts were consistently detected, likely reflecting higher beta-chain transcript abundance. At surgery, fewer than 250 tumor regions, around 65 matched nontumor lung samples and 50 to 60 PBMC samples were TCR-sequenced for both alpha and beta chains. In the raw uncorrected reads, each unique combination of TCR and UMI appeared on average more than ten times. TCR repertoire features were related to nonsynonymous mutation counts determined by whole-exome sequencing of tumor tissue. In non-small cell lung cancer, the study made a quantitative comparison of TCR alpha and beta repertoires among multiple tumor regions, matched nontumor lung and blood.

The V end loses 3 bases and the J end loses 11 bases, and a stretch of 16 bases separates them. The germline V gene specifies SGHAT as CDR1 and FQNNGV as CDR2. From cysteine to phenylalanine, the CDR3 is 13 amino acids long. CDR3 DNA only is kept here, 39 bases in frame from base 1. Results the study describes overall, beyond this receptor: Confirming at a functional level the hypothesis that regional TCRs recognize regional mutations was considered to require additional single-cell paired TCR alpha and beta sequencing. Ubiquitous expanded tumor TCRs showed up in blood more often at tumor resection than at routine follow-up.

The chain uses TRBV11-2 and TRBJ1-1; TRBD1 is possibly the D segment (6 matching bases). The receptor was derived from a male donor with early-stage non-small cell lung cancer. Source: PBMCs, taken at surgery. The nucleotide sequence is given as TGTGCCAGCAGCTTGGACAGAGGGCGCGCGGCTTTCTTT. Translated, this gives CASSLDRGRAAFF.